This TCR beta chain stems from a study of T cells in Graves' hyperthyroidism and ophthalmopathy. Those patients with uncontrolled infection, other autoimmune disease, pregnancy or lactation were excluded. Clinical symptoms, serum thyroxine, TRAb, thyroid ultrasound and orbital computed tomography established diagnosis. The ends were cut back, 0 bases at V and 3 bases at J, with 8 bases in the middle. This CDR3 is built from 14 residues. CDR1 MNHNY and CDR2 SVGAGI come from the germline V gene (reference sequence). RNA transcripts served as the template for amplifying TCR beta CDR3 regions. The HTBI primer set drove a first-round RT-PCR of the TCR CDR3. TCRdb used MiXCR to reprocess the multiplex PCR reads, holding one entry per CDR3 protein. The repertoire has about 420,000 distinct CDR3 sequences, about an eighth of them found once; the top ten carry 5% to 6%.

This TCR derives from a woman aged 18 to 35 with Graves' hyperthyroidism. The chain has TRBV6-6 and TRBJ1-1, with D possibly matching TRBD1 (5 bases). Sequenced: blood. The CDR3 protein is CASSYSRGYTEAFF. In DNA, the CDR3 is TGTGCCAGCAGTTACTCAAGGGGTTACACTGAAGCTTTCTTT.